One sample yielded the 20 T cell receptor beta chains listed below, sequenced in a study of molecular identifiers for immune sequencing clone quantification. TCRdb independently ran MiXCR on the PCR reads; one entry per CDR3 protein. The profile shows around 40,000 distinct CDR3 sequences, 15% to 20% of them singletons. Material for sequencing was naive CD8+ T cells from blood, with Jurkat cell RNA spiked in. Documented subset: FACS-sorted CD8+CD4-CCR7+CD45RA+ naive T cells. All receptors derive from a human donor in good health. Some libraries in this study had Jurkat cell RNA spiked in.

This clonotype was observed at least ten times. CDR3 nucleotide sequence: TGTGCCAGCAGCTTTCAGGGAGGAGCGGGGGAGACCCAGTACTTC. This translates into CASSFQGGAGETQYF. The chain combines TRBV5-4 with TRBJ2-5, with 7 bases fitting TRBD2. Germline lookup yields CDR1 SGHNT and CDR2 YYREEE (reference sequence). V was clipped by 2 bases and J by 5 bases; unmatched bases: 9. This CDR3 has 15 residues.

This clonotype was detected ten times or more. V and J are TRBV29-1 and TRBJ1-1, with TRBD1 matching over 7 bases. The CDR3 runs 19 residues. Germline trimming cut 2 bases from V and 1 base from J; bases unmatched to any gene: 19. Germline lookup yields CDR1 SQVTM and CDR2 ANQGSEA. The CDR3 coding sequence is TGCAGCGTTGAAAAACTAAAACGACAGGGCATCCGCACGAACACTGAAGCTTTCTTT. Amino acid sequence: CSVEKLKRQGIRTNTEAFF.

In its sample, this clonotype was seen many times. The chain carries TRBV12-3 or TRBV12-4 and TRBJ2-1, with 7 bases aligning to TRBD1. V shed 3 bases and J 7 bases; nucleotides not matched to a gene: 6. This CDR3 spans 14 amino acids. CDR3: CASSFPGQQNEQFF. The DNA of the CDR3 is TGTGCCAGCAGTTTTCCGGGACAGCAGAATGAGCAGTTCTTC.

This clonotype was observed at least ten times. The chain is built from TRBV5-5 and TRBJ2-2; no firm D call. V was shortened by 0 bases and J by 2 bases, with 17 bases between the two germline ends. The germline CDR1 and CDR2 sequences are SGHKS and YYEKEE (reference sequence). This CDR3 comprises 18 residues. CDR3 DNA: TGTGCCAGCAGCTTGGGGTTGATCCGGGCCAGCAACACCGGGGAGCTGTTTTTT. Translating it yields CASSLGLIRASNTGELFF.

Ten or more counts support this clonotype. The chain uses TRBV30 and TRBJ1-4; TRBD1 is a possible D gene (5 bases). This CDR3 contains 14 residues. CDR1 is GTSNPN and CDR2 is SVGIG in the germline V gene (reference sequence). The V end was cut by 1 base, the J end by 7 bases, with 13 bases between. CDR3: CAWSEPGEGEKLFF. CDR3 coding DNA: TGTGCCTGGAGTGAACCGGGGGAGGGTGAAAAACTGTTTTTT. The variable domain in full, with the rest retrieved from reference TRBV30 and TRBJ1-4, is SQTIHQWPATLVQPVGSPLSLECTVEGTSNPNLYWYRQAAGRGLQLLFYSVGIGQISSEVPQNLSASRPQDRQFILSSKKLLLSDSGFYLCAWSEPGEGEKLFFGSGTQLSVL.

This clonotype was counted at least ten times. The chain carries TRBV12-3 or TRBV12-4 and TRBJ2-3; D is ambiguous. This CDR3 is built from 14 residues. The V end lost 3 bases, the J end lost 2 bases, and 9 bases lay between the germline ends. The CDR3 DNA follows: TGTGCCAGCAGTTTCTTAGTGGTCACAGATACGCAGTATTTT. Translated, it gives CASSFLVVTDTQYF.

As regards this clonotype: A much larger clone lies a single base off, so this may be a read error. The CDR3 nucleotides read TGTGCCAGCAGCGAAGACCCGGTCAGCTCCTACGAGCAGTACTTC. This translates into CASSEDPVSSYEQYF. The V gene is TRBV9, the J gene TRBJ2-7; no reliable D call. CDR1 SGDLS and CDR2 YYNGEE come from the germline V gene. Trimming shortened V by 3 bases and J by 0 bases, and 13 bases separated the two germline ends. The length of the CDR3 is 15 residues.

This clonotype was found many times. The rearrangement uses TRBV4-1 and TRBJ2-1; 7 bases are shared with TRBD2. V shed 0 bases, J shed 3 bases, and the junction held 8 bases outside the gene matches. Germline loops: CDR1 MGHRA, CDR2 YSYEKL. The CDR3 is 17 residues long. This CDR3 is CASSQEAGTDLYNEQFF. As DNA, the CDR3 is TGCGCCAGCAGCCAAGAAGCGGGGACCGATCTCTACAATGAGCAGTTCTTC.

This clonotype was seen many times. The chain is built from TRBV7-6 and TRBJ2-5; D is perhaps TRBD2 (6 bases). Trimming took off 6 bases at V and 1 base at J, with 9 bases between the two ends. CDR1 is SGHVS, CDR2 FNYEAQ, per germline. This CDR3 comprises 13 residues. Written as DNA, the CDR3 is TGTGCCAGCAGGCCGGGACTCCAAGAGACCCAGTACTTC. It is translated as CASRPGLQETQYF.

The CDR3 bases are TGTGCCAGCAGCGGAGCGGAAAGCTCCTACGAGCAGTACTTC. Encoded protein: CASSGAESSYEQYF. The rearrangement joins TRBV11-2 to TRBJ2-7; perhaps TRBD2 as D (5 bases). This CDR3 region has 14 residues. CDR1 and CDR2 from the germline V gene are SGHAT and FQNNGV. The V gene lost 5 bases and the J gene lost 0 bases, with 11 bases spanning the gap.

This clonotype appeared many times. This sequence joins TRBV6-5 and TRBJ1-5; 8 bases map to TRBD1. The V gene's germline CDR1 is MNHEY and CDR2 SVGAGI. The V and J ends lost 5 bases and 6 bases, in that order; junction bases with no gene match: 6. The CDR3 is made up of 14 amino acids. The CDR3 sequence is CASSPGQGVQPQHF. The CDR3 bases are TGTGCCAGCAGTCCAGGACAGGGAGTTCAGCCCCAGCATTTT.

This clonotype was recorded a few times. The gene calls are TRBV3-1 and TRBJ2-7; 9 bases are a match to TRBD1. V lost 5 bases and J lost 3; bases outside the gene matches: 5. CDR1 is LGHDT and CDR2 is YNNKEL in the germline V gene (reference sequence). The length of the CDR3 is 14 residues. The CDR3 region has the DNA TGTGCCAGCAGCGCAGACAGGGGGTACTACGAGCAGTACTTC. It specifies CASSADRGYYEQYF.

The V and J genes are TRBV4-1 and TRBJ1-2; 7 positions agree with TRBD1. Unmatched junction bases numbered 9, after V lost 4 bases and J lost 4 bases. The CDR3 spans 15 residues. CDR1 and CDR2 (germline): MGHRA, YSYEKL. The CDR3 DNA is TGCGCCAGCAGCCCCAAGACAGGGTTTGGCTATGGCTACACCTTC. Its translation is CASSPKTGFGYGYTF.

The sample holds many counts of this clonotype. DNA for the CDR3: TGCGCCAGCAGCCAAGAAGAGACAGGGGTAGGCAATCAGCCCCAGCATTTT. Translation: CASSQEETGVGNQPQHF. The chain recombines TRBV4-1 with TRBJ1-5, with 8 bases aligning to TRBD1. V shed 0 bases and J 2 bases; nucleotides not matched to a gene: 6. Germline CDR1 and CDR2: MGHRA and YSYEKL. This CDR3 has 17 amino acids.

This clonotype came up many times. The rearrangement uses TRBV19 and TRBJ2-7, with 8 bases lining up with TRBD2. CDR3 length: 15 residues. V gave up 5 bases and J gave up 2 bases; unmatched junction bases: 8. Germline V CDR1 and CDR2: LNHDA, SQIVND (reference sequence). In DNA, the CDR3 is TGTGCCAGTAGTCCATCAGCGGGAGAGGCCTACGAGCAGTACTTC. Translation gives CASSPSAGEAYEQYF. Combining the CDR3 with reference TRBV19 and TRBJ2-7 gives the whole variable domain DGGITQSPKYLFRKEGQNVTLSCEQNLNHDAMYWYRQDPGQGLRLIYYSQIVNDFQKGDIAEGYSVSREKKESFPLTVTSAQKNPTAFYLCASSPSAGEAYEQYFGPGTRLTVT.

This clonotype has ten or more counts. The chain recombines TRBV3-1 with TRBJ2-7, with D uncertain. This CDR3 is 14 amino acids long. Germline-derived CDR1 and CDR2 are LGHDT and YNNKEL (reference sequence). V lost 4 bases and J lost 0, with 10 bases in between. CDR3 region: CASSLAESSYEQYF. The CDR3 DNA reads TGTGCCAGCAGCCTGGCGGAAAGCTCCTACGAGCAGTACTTC.

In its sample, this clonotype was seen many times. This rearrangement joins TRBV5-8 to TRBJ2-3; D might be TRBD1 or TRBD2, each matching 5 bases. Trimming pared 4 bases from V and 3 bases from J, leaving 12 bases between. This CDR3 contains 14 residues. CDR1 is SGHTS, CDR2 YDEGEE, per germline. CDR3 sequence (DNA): TGTGCCAGCAGCGATTGGGGACGGACAGATACGCAGTATTTT. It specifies CASSDWGRTDTQYF. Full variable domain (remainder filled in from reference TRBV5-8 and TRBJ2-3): EAGVTQSPTHLIKTRGQQATLRCSPISGHTSVYWYQQALGLGLQFLLWYDEGEERNRGNFPPRFSGRQFPNYSSELNVNALELEDSALYLCASSDWGRTDTQYFGPGTRLTVL.

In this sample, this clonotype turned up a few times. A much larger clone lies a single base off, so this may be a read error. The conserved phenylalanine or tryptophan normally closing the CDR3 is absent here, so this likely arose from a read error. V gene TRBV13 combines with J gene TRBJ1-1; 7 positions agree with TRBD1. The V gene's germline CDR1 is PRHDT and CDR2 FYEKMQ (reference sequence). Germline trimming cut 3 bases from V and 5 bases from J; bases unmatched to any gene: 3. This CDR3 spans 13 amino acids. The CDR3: CASSFDRETEAFI. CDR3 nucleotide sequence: TGTGCCAGCAGCTTCGACAGGGAGACTGAAGCTTTCATT.

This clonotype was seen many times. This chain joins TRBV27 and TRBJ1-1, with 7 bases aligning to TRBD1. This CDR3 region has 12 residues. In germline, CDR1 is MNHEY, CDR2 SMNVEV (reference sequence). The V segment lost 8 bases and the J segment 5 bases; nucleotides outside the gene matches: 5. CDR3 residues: CASQSGGTEAFF. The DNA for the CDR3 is TGTGCCAGCCAATCAGGGGGTACTGAAGCTTTCTTT.

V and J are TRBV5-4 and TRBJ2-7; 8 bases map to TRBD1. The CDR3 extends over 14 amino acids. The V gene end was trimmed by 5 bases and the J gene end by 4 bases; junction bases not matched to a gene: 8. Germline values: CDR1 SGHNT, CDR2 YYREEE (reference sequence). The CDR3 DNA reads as TGTGCCAGCAGTTTCGACAGGGGCGCGTACGAGCAGTACTTC. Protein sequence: CASSFDRGAYEQYF.